What follows are 15 T cell receptor beta chains derived from one specimen sequenced in a study of T cells after yellow fever vaccination (dated by TCRdb to between 2018 and 2021). In the paper's terms, the treatment or condition label means: live attenuated yellow fever vaccine strain. Libraries were constructed by 5' RACE. The instrument was an Illumina NovaSeq 6000. The raw public reads went through TCRdb reprocessing: fastp at Q25, MiXCR clone calling, in-frame beta chains kept. Records with the same CDR3 protein are collapsed into one entry carrying the most frequent genes and DNA. In all, the sample holds 250,000 to 400,000 distinct CDR3 sequences, and roughly 4.3% of those were seen once. Around 23% of the sample belongs to the ten largest clones. The source was PBMCs, collected 5 days after the yellow fever booster vaccination. The receptors were gathered from a man aged 18 to 30 who received the YFV17D yellow fever vaccine.

This clonotype came up a few times. The chain links TRBV19 to TRBJ2-1; TRBD2 matches 11 bases. Germline V gene lookup returns CDR1 LNHDA and CDR2 SQIVND (reference sequence). The CDR3 runs 15 residues. J gave up 4 bases and V 7 bases, and 6 bases lay outside the gene matches. CDR3 in amino acids: CASMVAGGPYNEQFF. The CDR3 DNA sequence: TGTGCCAGTATGGTAGCGGGGGGGCCGTACAATGAGCAGTTCTTC.

V and J are TRBV12-3 or TRBV12-4 and TRBJ2-5; 8 bases are a match to TRBD2. V lost 7 bases to trimming and J lost 5 bases; unmatched junction nucleotides: 12. CDR3 length: 15 amino acids. The CDR3 DNA follows: TGTGCCAGCATCGCAAACAGCGGGGGTGGTGAGACCCAGTACTTC. It is translated as CASIANSGGGETQYF.

Only a few counts were recorded for this clonotype. The chain is built from TRBV6-6 and TRBJ1-6, with 10 bases lining up with TRBD1. V was clipped by 4 bases and J by 7 bases; unmatched bases: 4. The length of the CDR3 is 15 residues. Germline V CDR1 and CDR2: MNHNY, SVGAGI (reference sequence). CDR3 bases: TGTGCCAGCAGTTCAAAGGACAGGGGGAATTCACCCCTCCACTTT. It is translated as CASSSKDRGNSPLHF.

This clonotype was recorded a few times. CDR3 in DNA: TGTGCCAGCTCACCTGCCGACGGCGTTGAAGCTTTCTTT. It is translated as CASSPADGVEAFF. The J gene is TRBJ1-1, the V gene TRBV18, with D hard to call. Trimming cost V 3 bases and J 7 bases, with 12 bases left between them. The CDR3 contains 13 residues. Germline V gene lookup returns CDR1 KGHSH and CDR2 LQKENI.

This clonotype was detected a few times. This chain joins TRBV7-6 and TRBJ1-3; perhaps TRBD1 as D (5 bases). CDR1 and CDR2 (germline): SGHVS, FNYEAQ. Trimming removed 3 bases from V and 0 bases from J, with 15 bases in between. The CDR3 length is 17 residues. CDR3 sequence: CASSFPGGGSSGNTIYF. CDR3 bases: TGTGCCAGCAGCTTCCCCGGGGGTGGAAGCTCTGGAAACACCATATATTTT.

In this sample, this clonotype turned up many times. This rearrangement joins TRBV5-1 to TRBJ2-2; TRBD1 matches 12 bases. V shed 6 bases and J 6 bases; nucleotides not matched to a gene: 6. CDR3 size: 15 residues. Looked up from germline, CDR1 is SGHRS and CDR2 is YFSETQ. The CDR3 loop is CASIPGQGASGELFF. DNA of the CDR3: TGCGCCAGCATCCCGGGACAGGGGGCCTCCGGGGAGCTGTTTTTT.

This clonotype was picked up a small number of times. V is TRBV5-1 and J is TRBJ2-3; D unresolved. V was trimmed by 3 bases and J by 5 bases, leaving 13 bases between them. Looked up from germline, CDR1 is SGHRS and CDR2 is YFSETQ. CDR3 size: 14 residues. The CDR3 reads CASSSPESGDTQYF. The CDR3 region has the DNA TGCGCCAGCAGCTCCCCCGAATCGGGAGATACGCAGTATTTT.

In the case of this clonotype: One end of the junction does not line up with germline, which may come from a read error. The rearrangement links TRBV4-3 to TRBJ1-6; D remains ambiguous. There are 19 residues in the CDR3. CDR1 is LGHNA, CDR2 YSLEER, per germline. The chain's CDR3 is CASSQDTASGGSFNSPLHF. The CDR3 DNA is TGCGCCAGCAGCCAAGATACCGCCTCCGGTGGGTCCTTTAATTCACCCCTCCACTTT.

As to this clonotype: One end of the junction does not line up with germline, which may come from a read error. The J gene is TRBJ2-3, the V gene TRBV18; D perhaps matches TRBD2 (5 bases). The CDR3 consists of 14 residues. The germline CDR1 and CDR2 sequences are KGHSH and LQKENI. CDR3 loop: CASSPAASRDTQYF. The CDR3 nucleotides read TGTGCCAGCTCACCAGCGGCTAGCAGAGATACGCAGTATTTT. The variable domain in full, completed from reference TRBV18 and TRBJ2-3, reads NAGVMQNPRHLVRRRGQEARLRCSPMKGHSHVYWYRQLPEEGLKFMVYLQKENIIDESGMPKERFSAEFPKEGPSILRIQQVVRGDSAAYFCASSPAASRDTQYFGPGTRLTVL.

This rearrangement joins TRBV9 to TRBJ2-1; no definite D call. Trimming removed 1 base at V and 5 bases at J, with 4 bases between. CDR1 is SGDLS, CDR2 YYNGEE, per germline. This CDR3 region has 12 residues. The CDR3 coding sequence is TGTGCCAGCAGCGTAACAAACAATGAGCAGTTCTTC. It translates to CASSVTNNEQFF.

This clonotype showed up just a few times. The chain couples TRBV20-1 to TRBJ2-2; D uncertain. The V end lost 2 bases, the J end lost 5 bases, and 12 bases lay between the germline ends. The CDR3 extends over 14 amino acids. Germline lookup yields CDR1 DFQATT and CDR2 SNEGSKA (reference sequence). CDR3 DNA: TGCAGTGCTAGACCGGTCCCACGGACCGGGGAGCTGTTTTTT. This sequence encodes CSARPVPRTGELFF.

This clonotype was observed many times. The chain links TRBV27 to TRBJ2-7; TRBD2 agrees at 12 bases. This CDR3 region has 16 residues. Per germline, CDR1 MNHEY and CDR2 SMNVEV (reference sequence). J lost 6 bases, V lost 6 bases, and 12 bases had no gene match. The CDR3 DNA follows: TGTGCCAGCAGACCGCTAGCGGGGGGGCCTCTGCCCGAGCAGTACTTC. This translates into CASRPLAGGPLPEQYF.

The CDR3 coding sequence is TGTGCCAGCAGCTCCTCCAAGACCTACGAGCAGTACTTC. Translating gives CASSSSKTYEQYF. This chain uses TRBV7-9 with TRBJ2-7; D unresolved. Germline CDR1 is SEHNR and CDR2 is FQNEAQ (reference sequence). This CDR3 region has 13 residues. V was trimmed by 4 bases and J by 2 bases, leaving 9 bases between them.

This clonotype was recorded a few times. This sequence joins TRBV6-2 or TRBV6-3 and TRBJ2-7; perhaps TRBD1 as D (5 bases). Trimming shortened V by 4 bases and J by 2 bases, and 18 bases separated the two germline ends. The CDR3 covers 16 residues. In germline, CDR1 is MNHEY, CDR2 SVGEGT. CDR3 region: CASSFGRGTVAYEQYV. The CDR3 nucleotides are TGTGCCAGCAGTTTCGGAAGGGGTACCGTGGCCTACGAGCAGTACGTC.

The sample holds a few counts of this clonotype. The rearrangement links TRBV5-4 to TRBJ2-2, with D perhaps TRBD2 (5 bases). V was clipped by 2 bases and J by 5 bases, with 10 bases between them. CDR3 size: 14 residues. The germline V gene encodes CDR1 SGHNT and CDR2 YYREEE (reference sequence). The CDR3 coding sequence is TGTGCCAGCAGCTTCGCGGGTCAGACCGGGGAGCTGTTTTTT. Its protein product is CASSFAGQTGELFF.